This TCR beta chain is from a study of cytomegalovirus exposure and HLA in healthy donors. Study in general: The Caucasian-associated ancestry cluster contained 81% of the roughly 370 genotyped donors. Overall study findings and caveats: There was a cluster of highly shared sequence variants that was likely a sequencing artifact.

This clone has a handful of counts. Its antigen is unidentified. After removal of 6 bases from V and 3 bases from J, the junction contained 1 base not matched to a gene. The germline V gene encodes CDR1 MNHNS and CDR2 SASEGT. This CDR3 contains 14 residues. Primers for the PCR totalled 60 Vbeta and 13 Jbeta. Method: immunoSEQ multiplex PCR; TCRdb's copy keeps in-frame clones and lacks some. The sample contains about 140,000 clones, about four fifths of which appear only once. The sequenced material came from PBMCs. The V call is TRBV6-1, the J call TRBJ2-2; 10 nucleotides line up with TRBD1. This TCR came from a woman between 40 and 55 years old in good health and CMV-seropositive. CDR3 region: CASRTGGHTGELFF. CDR3 DNA sequence: TGTGCCAGCAGGACAGGGGGCCACACCGGGGAGCTGTTTTTT.